Here is one T cell receptor beta chain with its context. This sample was included in a study of blood T cell repertoires in COVID-19. Overall study: From the United States, Italy and Spain came samples of acute and convalescent COVID-19.

In the authors' workflow: Quantification of nucleated cells was approximated via reference gene primer amplification. The data were produced by immunoSEQ multiplex PCR, yet TCRdb's version contains in-frame clones alone and is incomplete. That table supplies the V and J calls and clone size; D and trimming were determined from the DNA. Among fewer than 250,000 clones listed, around 92% were seen once. CDR3 length: 15 amino acids. Trimming at V came to 3 bases and at J to 2 bases, leaving 3 bases not matched to a gene. Germline CDR1 is MNHNS and CDR2 is SASEGT. This clonotype was obtained from a woman between 18 and 29 years old who had recovered from COVID-19. Sequencing used PBMCs or T cells enriched from blood (not recorded which). V usage is TRBV6-1 and J usage is TRBJ1-5; 8 positions agree with TRBD1. The CDR3 here is CASSDDRGGNQPQHF. The CDR3 bases are TGTGCCAGCAGTGATGACAGGGGCGGCAATCAGCCCCAGCATTTT.